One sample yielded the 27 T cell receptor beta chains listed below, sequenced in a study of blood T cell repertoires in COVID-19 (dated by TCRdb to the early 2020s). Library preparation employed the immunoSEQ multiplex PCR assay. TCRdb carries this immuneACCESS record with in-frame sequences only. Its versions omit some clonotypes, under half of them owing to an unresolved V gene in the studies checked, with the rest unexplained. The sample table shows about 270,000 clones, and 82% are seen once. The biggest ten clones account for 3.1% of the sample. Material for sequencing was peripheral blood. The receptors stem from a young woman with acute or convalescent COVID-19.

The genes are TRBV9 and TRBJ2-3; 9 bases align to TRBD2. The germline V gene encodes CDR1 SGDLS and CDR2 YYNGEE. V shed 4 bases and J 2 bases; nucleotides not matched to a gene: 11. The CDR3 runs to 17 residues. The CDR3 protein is CASSFVAGEADTDTQYF. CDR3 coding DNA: TGTGCCAGCAGCTTCGTAGCGGGAGAAGCAGACACAGATACGCAGTATTTT.

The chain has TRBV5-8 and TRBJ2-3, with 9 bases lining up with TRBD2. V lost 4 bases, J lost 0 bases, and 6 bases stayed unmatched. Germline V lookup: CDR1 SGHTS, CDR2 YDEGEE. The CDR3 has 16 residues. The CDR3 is CASSRGTSPSTDTQYF. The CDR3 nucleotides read TGTGCCAGCAGCCGCGGGACTAGCCCTAGCACAGATACGCAGTATTTT.

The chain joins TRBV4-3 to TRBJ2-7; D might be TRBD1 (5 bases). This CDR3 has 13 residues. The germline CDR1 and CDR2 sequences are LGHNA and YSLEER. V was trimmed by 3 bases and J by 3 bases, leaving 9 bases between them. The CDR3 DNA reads TGCGCCAGCAGCCAGCACACAGGCTACGAGCAGTACTTC. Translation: CASSQHTGYEQYF.

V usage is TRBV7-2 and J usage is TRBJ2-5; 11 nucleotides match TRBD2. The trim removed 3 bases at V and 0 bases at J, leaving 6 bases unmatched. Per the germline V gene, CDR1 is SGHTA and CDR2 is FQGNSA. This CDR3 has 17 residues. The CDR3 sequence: CASSLGLAGGYQETQYF. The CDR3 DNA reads TGTGCCAGCAGCTTGGGCCTAGCGGGAGGCTACCAAGAGACCCAGTACTTC.

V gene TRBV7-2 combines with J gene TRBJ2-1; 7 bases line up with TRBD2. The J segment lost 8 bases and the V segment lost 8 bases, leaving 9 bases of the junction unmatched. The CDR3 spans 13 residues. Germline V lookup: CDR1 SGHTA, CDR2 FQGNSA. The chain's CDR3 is CASGAGRGDEQFF. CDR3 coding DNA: TGTGCCAGCGGAGCGGGAAGAGGGGATGAGCAGTTCTTC.

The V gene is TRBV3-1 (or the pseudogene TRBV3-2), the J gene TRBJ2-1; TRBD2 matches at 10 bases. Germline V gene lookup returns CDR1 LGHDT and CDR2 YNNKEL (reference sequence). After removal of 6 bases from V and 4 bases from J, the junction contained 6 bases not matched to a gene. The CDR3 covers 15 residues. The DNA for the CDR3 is TGTGCCAGCAGTATTAGGACTAGCGGATACAATGAGCAGTTCTTC. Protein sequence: CASSIRTSGYNEQFF.

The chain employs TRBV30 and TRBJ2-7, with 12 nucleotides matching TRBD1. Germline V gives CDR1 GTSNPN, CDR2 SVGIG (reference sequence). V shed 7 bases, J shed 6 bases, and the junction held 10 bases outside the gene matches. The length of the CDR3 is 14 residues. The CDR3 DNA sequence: TGTGCCTCGGACCAGGGACAGGGGGCTGTCGAGCAGTACTTC. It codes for CASDQGQGAVEQYF.

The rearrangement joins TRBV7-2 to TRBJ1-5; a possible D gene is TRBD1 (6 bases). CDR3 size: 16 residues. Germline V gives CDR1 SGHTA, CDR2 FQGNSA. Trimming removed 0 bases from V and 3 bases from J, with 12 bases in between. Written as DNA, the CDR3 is TGTGCCAGCAGCTTAGCACAGGGATTGGACAATCAGCCCCAGCATTTT. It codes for CASSLAQGLDNQPQHF. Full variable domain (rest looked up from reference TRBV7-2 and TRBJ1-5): GAGVSQSPSNKVTEKGKDVELRCDPISGHTALYWYRQSLGQGLEFLIYFQGNSAPDKSGLPSDRFSAERTGGSVSTLTIQRTQQEDSAVYLCASSLAQGLDNQPQHFGDGTRLSIL.

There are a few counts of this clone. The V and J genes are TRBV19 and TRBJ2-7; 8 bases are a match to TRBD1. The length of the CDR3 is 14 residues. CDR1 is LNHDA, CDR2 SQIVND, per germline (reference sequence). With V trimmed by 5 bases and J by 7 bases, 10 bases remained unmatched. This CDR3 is CASSSRGLYGEQYF. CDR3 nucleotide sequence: TGTGCCAGTAGTTCCAGGGGGCTTTATGGGGAGCAGTACTTC.

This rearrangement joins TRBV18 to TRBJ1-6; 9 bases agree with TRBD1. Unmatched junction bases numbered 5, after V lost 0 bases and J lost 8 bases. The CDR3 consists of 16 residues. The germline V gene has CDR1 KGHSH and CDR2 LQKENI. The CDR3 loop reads CASSPPGQGRDSPLHF. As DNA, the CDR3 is TGTGCCAGCTCACCACCGGGACAGGGAAGGGATTCACCCCTCCACTTT.

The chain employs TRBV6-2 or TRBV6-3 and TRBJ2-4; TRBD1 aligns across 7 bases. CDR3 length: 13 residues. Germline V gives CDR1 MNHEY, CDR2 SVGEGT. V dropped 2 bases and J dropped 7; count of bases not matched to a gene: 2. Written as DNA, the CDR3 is TGTGCCAGCAGTTACAAGGGGGCGAACATTCAGTACTTC. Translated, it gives CASSYKGANIQYF.

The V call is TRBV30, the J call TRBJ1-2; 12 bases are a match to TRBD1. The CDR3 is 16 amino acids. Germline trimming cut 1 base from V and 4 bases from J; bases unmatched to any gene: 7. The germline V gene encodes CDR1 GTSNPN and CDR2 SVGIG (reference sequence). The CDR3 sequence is CAWSATGTGGVYGYTF. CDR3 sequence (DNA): TGTGCCTGGAGTGCCACCGGGACAGGGGGCGTCTATGGCTACACCTTC.

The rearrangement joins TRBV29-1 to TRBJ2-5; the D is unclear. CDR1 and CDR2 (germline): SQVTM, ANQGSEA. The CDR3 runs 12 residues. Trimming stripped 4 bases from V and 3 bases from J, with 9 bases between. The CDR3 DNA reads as TGCAGCGTTGGGCACGTCAAAGAGACCCAGTACTTC. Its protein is CSVGHVKETQYF.

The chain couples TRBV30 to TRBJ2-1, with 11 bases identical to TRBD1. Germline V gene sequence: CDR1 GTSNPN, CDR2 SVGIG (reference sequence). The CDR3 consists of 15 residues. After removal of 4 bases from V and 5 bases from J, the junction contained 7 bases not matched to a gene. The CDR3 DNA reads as TGTGCCTGGACCCGGACAGGGGGCTTCAACAATGAGCAGTTCTTC. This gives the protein CAWTRTGGFNNEQFF. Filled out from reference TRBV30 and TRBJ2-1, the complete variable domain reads SQTIHQWPATLVQPVGSPLSLECTVEGTSNPNLYWYRQAAGRGLQLLFYSVGIGQISSEVPQNLSASRPQDRQFILSSKKLLLSDSGFYLCAWTRTGGFNNEQFFGPGTRLTVL.

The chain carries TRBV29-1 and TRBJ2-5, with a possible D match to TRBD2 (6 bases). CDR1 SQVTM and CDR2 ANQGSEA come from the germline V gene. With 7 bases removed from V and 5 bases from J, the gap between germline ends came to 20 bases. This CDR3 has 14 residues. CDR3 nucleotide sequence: TGCAGCGACCATAGGCGGGAAGGGGAGGAGACCCAGTACTTC. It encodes CSDHRREGEETQYF. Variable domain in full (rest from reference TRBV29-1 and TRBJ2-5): SAVISQKPSRDICQRGTSLTIQCQVDSQVTMMFWYRQQPGQSLTLIATANQGSEATYESGFVIDKFPISRPNLTFSTLTVSNMSPEDSSIYLCSDHRREGEETQYFGPGTRLLVL.

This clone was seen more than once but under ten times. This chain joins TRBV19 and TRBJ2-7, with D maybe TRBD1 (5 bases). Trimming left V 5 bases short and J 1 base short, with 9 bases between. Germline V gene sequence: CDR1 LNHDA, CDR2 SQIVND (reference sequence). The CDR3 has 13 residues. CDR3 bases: TGTGCCAGTAGTGCGAGACAGTCCTACGAGCAGTACTTC. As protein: CASSARQSYEQYF. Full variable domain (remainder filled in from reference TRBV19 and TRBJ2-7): DGGITQSPKYLFRKEGQNVTLSCEQNLNHDAMYWYRQDPGQGLRLIYYSQIVNDFQKGDIAEGYSVSREKKESFPLTVTSAQKNPTAFYLCASSARQSYEQYFGPGTRLTVT.

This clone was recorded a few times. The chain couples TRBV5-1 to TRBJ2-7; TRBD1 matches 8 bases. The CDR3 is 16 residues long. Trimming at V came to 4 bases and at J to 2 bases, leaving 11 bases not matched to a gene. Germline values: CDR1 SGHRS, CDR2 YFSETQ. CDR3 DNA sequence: TGCGCCAGCAGCATAGACAGGGGCCTTACCCCCTACGAGCAGTACTTC. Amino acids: CASSIDRGLTPYEQYF.

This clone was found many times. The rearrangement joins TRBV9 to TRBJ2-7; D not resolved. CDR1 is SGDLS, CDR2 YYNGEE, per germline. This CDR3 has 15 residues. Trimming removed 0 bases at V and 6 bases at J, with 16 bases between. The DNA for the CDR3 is TGTGCCAGCAGCGTAGGTCTCTACGACTCTGCCGAGCAGTACTTC. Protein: CASSVGLYDSAEQYF.

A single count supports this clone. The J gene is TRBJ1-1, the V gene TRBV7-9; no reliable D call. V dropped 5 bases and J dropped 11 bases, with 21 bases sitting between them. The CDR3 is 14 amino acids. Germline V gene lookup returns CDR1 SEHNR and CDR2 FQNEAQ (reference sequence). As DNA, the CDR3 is TGTGCCAGCAGCCCCCCCGCGGGAGCGGAAGGGGCTTTCTTT. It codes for CASSPPAGAEGAFF.

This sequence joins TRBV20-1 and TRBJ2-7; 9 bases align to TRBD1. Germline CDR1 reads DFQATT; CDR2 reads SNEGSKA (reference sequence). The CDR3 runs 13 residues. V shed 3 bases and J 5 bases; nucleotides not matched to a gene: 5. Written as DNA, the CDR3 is TGCAGTGCTAGTCGACAGGGGGAGAACGAGCAGTACTTC. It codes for CSASRQGENEQYF.

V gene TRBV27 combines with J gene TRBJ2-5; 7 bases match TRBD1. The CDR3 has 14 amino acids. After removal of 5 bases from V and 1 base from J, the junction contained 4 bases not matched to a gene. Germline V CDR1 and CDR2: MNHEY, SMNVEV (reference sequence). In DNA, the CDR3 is TGTGCCAGCAGTAGAGGACAGGTCCAAGAGACCCAGTACTTC. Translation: CASSRGQVQETQYF.

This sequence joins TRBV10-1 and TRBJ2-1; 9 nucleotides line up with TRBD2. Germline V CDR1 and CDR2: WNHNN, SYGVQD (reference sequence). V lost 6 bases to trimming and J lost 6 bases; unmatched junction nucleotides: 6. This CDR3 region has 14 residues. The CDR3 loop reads CASSIKREANEQFF. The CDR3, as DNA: TGCGCCAGCAGCATAAAGCGGGAGGCCAATGAGCAGTTCTTC.

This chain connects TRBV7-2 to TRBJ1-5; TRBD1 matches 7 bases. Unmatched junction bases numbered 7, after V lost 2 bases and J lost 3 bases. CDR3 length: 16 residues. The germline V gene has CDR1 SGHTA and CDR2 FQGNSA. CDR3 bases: TGTGCCAGCAGCTTACAGACCGGGACAGTCAATCAGCCCCAGCATTTT. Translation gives CASSLQTGTVNQPQHF.

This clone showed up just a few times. The CDR3 loop reads CASRGQGLVKGDEKLFF. In DNA form, the CDR3 reads TGTGCCAGTAGGGGACAGGGGCTAGTAAAAGGGGATGAAAAACTGTTTTTT. The genes are TRBV19 and TRBJ1-4, with 10 bases identical to TRBD1. The CDR3 extends over 17 amino acids. Germline V gene data show CDR1 as LNHDA and CDR2 as SQIVND (reference sequence). Germline trimming cut 6 bases from V and 6 bases from J; bases unmatched to any gene: 13.

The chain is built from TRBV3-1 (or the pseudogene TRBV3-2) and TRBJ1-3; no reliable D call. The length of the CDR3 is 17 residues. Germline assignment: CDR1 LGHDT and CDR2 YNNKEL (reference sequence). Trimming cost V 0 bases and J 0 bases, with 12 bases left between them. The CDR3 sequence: CASSQDWAGCSGNTIYF. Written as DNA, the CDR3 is TGTGCCAGCAGCCAAGACTGGGCGGGCTGCTCTGGAAACACCATATATTTT.

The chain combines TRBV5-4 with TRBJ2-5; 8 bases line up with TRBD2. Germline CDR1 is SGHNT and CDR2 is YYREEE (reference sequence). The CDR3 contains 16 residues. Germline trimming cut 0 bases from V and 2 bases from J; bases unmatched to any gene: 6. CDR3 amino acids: CASSLGGTRGQETQYF. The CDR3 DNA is TGTGCCAGCAGCTTGGGTGGGACTAGGGGGCAAGAGACCCAGTACTTC.

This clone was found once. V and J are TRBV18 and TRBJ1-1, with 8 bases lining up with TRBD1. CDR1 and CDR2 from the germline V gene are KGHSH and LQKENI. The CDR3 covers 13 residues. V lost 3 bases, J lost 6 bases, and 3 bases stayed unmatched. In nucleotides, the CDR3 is TGTGCCAGCTCACCGTCGGGACAGGCTGAAGCTTTCTTT. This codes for CASSPSGQAEAFF.